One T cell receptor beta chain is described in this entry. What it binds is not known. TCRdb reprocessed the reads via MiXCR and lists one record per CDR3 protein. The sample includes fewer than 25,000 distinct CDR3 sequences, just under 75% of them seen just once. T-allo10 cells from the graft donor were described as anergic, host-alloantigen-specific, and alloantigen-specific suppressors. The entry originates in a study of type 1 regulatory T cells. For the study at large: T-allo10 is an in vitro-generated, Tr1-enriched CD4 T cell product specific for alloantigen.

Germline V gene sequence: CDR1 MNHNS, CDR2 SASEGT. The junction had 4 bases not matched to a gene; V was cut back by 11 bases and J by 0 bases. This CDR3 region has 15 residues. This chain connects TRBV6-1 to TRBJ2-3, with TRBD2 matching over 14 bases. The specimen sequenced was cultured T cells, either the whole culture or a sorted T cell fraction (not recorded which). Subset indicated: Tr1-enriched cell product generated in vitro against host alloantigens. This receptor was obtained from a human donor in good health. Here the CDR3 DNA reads TGTGCCGGGGGACTAGCGGGGGTTAGCACAGATACGCAGTATTTT. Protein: CAGGLAGVSTDTQYF.